One T cell receptor (beta chain) is described in this entry. The antigen remains unidentified. This sample is drawn from a study of T cell responses to AZD1222 COVID-19 vaccine. General observations from the study: The donor cohort was predominantly white British with a female majority, and clonal diversity may have been underestimated. At baseline, just 6 or 7 AZD1222 recipients tested seropositive. Repertoire sampling was restricted to post-peak T cell response timepoints.

Assay: immunoSEQ multiplex PCR; the TCRdb copy retains only in-frame clones and omits some. Of around 150,000 clones listed, 92% are singletons. Whether given at about 4 or about 12 weeks, second doses were pooled. The source of this sequence is an adult who received the AZD1222 COVID-19 vaccine. The source was peripheral blood, collected 28 days after the second AZD1222 dose.

CDR3 sequence: CASRSRDIDSNQPQHF. As DNA, the CDR3 is TGTGCCAGTAGATCCCGGGACATCGATAGCAATCAGCCCCAGCATTTT. This chain joins TRBV19 and TRBJ1-5, with D possibly matching TRBD1 (6 bases). Trimming pared 6 bases from V and 0 bases from J, leaving 15 bases between. Germline CDR1 reads LNHDA; CDR2 reads SQIVND (reference sequence). This CDR3 is built from 16 residues.